These 20 T cell receptor beta chains were sequenced from one sample in a study of blood T cell repertoires in COVID-19. Data came from immunoSEQ multiplex PCR; TCRdb stores just in-frame clones and leaves some out. The sample has a few hundred thousand clones; 85% to 90% are singletons. Sequenced material: peripheral blood. The receptors here all came from a woman between 40 and 55 years old who had recovered from COVID-19.

Details on this clone: The sample contains more than one DNA sequence encoding this CDR3. The chain recombines TRBV19 with TRBJ1-1; D may be TRBD1 (5 bases). V lost 3 bases and J 2 bases, leaving 7 bases between the germline ends. The CDR3 runs to 13 residues. Germline CDR1 reads LNHDA; CDR2 reads SQIVND (reference sequence). For the CDR3, the DNA is TGTGCCAGTAGTATCAGGGCAAACACTGAAGCTTTCTTT. Residues: CASSIRANTEAFF.

The rearrangement uses TRBV10-3 and TRBJ1-2, with a tentative D call TRBD1 (6 bases). Germline lookup yields CDR1 ENHRY and CDR2 SYGVKD. The CDR3 contains 11 residues. Trimming stripped 2 bases from V and 8 bases from J, with 6 bases between. Here the CDR3 reads CAISEDRGYTF. The CDR3 DNA is TGTGCCATCAGTGAGGACAGGGGCTACACCTTC.

The chain recombines TRBV7-9 with TRBJ2-1; D uncertain. Deletions cut 5 bases from V and 0 bases from J, with 11 bases between. Looked up from germline, CDR1 is SEHNR and CDR2 is FQNEAQ (reference sequence). The CDR3 extends over 15 amino acids. CDR3 sequence: CASSPARSSYNEQFF. The CDR3 region has the DNA TGTGCCAGCAGCCCCGCCCGGAGCTCCTACAATGAGCAGTTCTTC.

The chain has TRBV9 and TRBJ1-2; perhaps TRBD1 as D (5 bases). Germline CDR1 is SGDLS and CDR2 is YYNGEE. Trimming cost V 0 bases and J 3 bases, with 12 bases left between them. This CDR3 has 15 residues. Here the CDR3 reads CASSVGGAGYYGYTF. In nucleotides, the CDR3 is TGTGCCAGCAGCGTAGGTGGGGCAGGGTACTATGGCTACACCTTC.

The V gene is TRBV5-1, the J gene TRBJ1-1; TRBD1 might be the D (5 bases). Germline V lookup: CDR1 SGHRS, CDR2 YFSETQ. The CDR3 runs 17 residues. V dropped 4 bases and J dropped 5 bases, with 24 bases sitting between them. CDR3 protein: CASSPDPTGGIVTEAFF. DNA of the CDR3: TGCGCCAGCAGCCCAGACCCGACGGGGGGTATTGTTACTGAAGCTTTCTTT.

The chain joins TRBV19 to TRBJ1-2; 8 nucleotides match TRBD1. The CDR3 loop spans 14 amino acids. Trimming cost V 6 bases and J 1 base; bases outside gene matches: 4. Germline V gives CDR1 LNHDA, CDR2 SQIVND (reference sequence). The CDR3 here is CASRQQGGNYGYTF. In nucleotides, the CDR3 is TGTGCCAGTAGACAACAGGGGGGTAACTATGGCTACACCTTC.

This clone was seen many times. The chain uses TRBV28 and TRBJ1-1, with 7 bases aligning to TRBD1. CDR1 is MDHEN, CDR2 SYDVKM, per germline. V was clipped by 5 bases and J by 10 bases; unmatched bases: 7. CDR3 length: 12 amino acids. The CDR3 loop is CASSVQGFRAFF. CDR3 nucleotides: TGTGCCAGCAGTGTACAGGGGTTTCGAGCTTTCTTT.

This chain links TRBV7-6 with TRBJ1-1; 7 bases line up with TRBD1. CDR3 length: 15 amino acids. The junction had 6 bases not matched to a gene; V was cut back by 5 bases and J by 0 bases. CDR1 SGHVS and CDR2 FNYEAQ come from the germline V gene. The CDR3 region is CASSIWTGVNTEAFF. The CDR3, as DNA: TGTGCCAGCAGCATATGGACAGGAGTGAACACTGAAGCTTTCTTT.

The genes are TRBV30 and TRBJ1-2, with 9 bases fitting TRBD1. Germline CDR1 is GTSNPN and CDR2 is SVGIG (reference sequence). The CDR3 spans 14 residues. V dropped 2 bases and J dropped 8; count of bases not matched to a gene: 9. The CDR3 DNA is TGTGCCTGGAGTTCCGGGACAGGGAGTTACGGCTACACCTTC. Its translation is CAWSSGTGSYGYTF.

The chain is built from TRBV28 and TRBJ2-7, with D maybe TRBD1 (6 bases). This CDR3 region has 12 residues. Between the trimmed V and J ends, which lost 5 bases and 3 bases, there was a span of 8 bases. Germline V gives CDR1 MDHEN, CDR2 SYDVKM. The DNA of the CDR3 is TGTGCCAGCAGTCAGGGGTTCTACGAGCAGTACTTC. As protein: CASSQGFYEQYF.

This rearrangement joins TRBV24-1 to TRBJ2-1; 8 nucleotides match TRBD1. Germline CDR1 KGHDR, CDR2 SFDVKD. V lost 9 bases, J lost 6 bases, and 12 bases stayed unmatched. The CDR3 loop spans 15 amino acids. The CDR3 coding sequence is TGTGCCACCGGGAATCCCAGGGGGACAGGCAATGAGCAGTTCTTC. It codes for CATGNPRGTGNEQFF.

V gene TRBV14 combines with J gene TRBJ1-1; 12 bases agree with TRBD1. The CDR3 runs 16 residues. V gave up 3 bases and J gave up 1 base; unmatched junction bases: 3. Germline CDR1 and CDR2: SGHDN and FVKESK. CDR3 in DNA: TGTGCCAGCAGCCAGGGACAGGGGGCGGCGAACACTGAAGCTTTCTTT. Residues: CASSQGQGAANTEAFF. Variable domain in full (rest from reference TRBV14 and TRBJ1-1): EAGVTQFPSHSVIEKGQTVTLRCDPISGHDNLYWYRRVMGKEIKFLLHFVKESKQDESGMPNNRFLAERTGGTYSTLKVQPAELEDSGVYFCASSQGQGAANTEAFFGQGTRLTVV.

The chain joins TRBV6-5 to TRBJ1-1; possibly TRBD1 for D (5 bases). Germline V gene lookup returns CDR1 MNHEY and CDR2 SVGAGI. The germline V and J ends were trimmed by 8 bases and 8 bases, with 18 bases remaining between them. The CDR3 is 13 residues long. CDR3 in DNA: TGTGCCAGCTTGGACCTTAGGGGCTTCGAAGCTTTCTTT. It translates to CASLDLRGFEAFF.

The DNA for the CDR3 is TGCGCCAGCAGCCTCGGGACTAGCGGGGGCTACGAGCAGTACTTC. Amino acid sequence: CASSLGTSGGYEQYF. The gene calls are TRBV5-1 and TRBJ2-7; 14 nucleotides align to TRBD2. The CDR3 sequence is 15 residues long. With 4 bases clipped from V and 3 bases from J, the junction kept 3 bases outside the gene matches. CDR1 SGHRS and CDR2 YFSETQ come from the germline V gene. Variable domain in full (rest from reference TRBV5-1 and TRBJ2-7): KAGVTQTPRYLIKTRGQQVTLSCSPISGHRSVSWYQQTPGQGLQFLFEYFSETQRNKGNFPGRFSGRQFSNSRSEMNVSTLELGDSALYLCASSLGTSGGYEQYFGPGTRLTVT.

The chain carries TRBV21-1 and TRBJ1-2. TRBV21-1 is annotated as a pseudogene. CDR3 length: 15 residues. DNA of the CDR3: TGTGCCAGCAGCAAAGTTCCTTCGGGTTCTTGTGGCTACACCTTC. It specifies CASSKVPSGSCGYTF.

This chain connects TRBV20-1 to TRBJ1-6; D ambiguous. With 3 bases removed from V and 0 bases from J, the gap between germline ends came to 12 bases. Germline V CDR1 and CDR2: DFQATT, SNEGSKA (reference sequence). The CDR3 loop spans 16 amino acids. The CDR3 is CSASQADSSYNSPLHF. The CDR3 region has the DNA TGCAGTGCTAGTCAAGCGGATAGCTCCTATAATTCACCCCTCCACTTT.

The chain is built from TRBV10-1 and TRBJ2-7; TRBD2 aligns across 11 bases. V was pared by 6 bases and J by 2 bases, with 9 bases of the junction left unmatched. This CDR3 has 16 amino acids. The V gene's germline CDR1 is WNHNN and CDR2 SYGVQD (reference sequence). This CDR3 reads CASRLILAGGTYEQYV. The CDR3 region has the DNA TGCGCCAGCAGACTGATCTTAGCGGGAGGGACCTACGAGCAGTACGTC.

The rearrangement links TRBV24-1 to TRBJ2-1; D unresolved. CDR1 and CDR2 from the germline V gene are KGHDR and SFDVKD. The V end lost 0 bases, the J end lost 0 bases, and 8 bases lay between the germline ends. This CDR3 is built from 16 residues. CDR3 region: CATSDLRATSYNEQFF. The DNA for the CDR3 is TGTGCCACCAGTGATTTGCGAGCGACCTCCTACAATGAGCAGTTCTTC.

This clone is a singleton in its sample. The same CDR3 arises from other DNA sequences in this sample as well. This chain links TRBV18 with TRBJ2-5, with 7 nucleotides matching TRBD1. Trimming took 6 bases from V and 5 from J; bases not matched to a gene: 3. This CDR3 region has 12 residues. Germline CDR1 is KGHSH and CDR2 is LQKENI. The CDR3 DNA is TGTGCCAGCTCTTACAGGGGTGAGACCCAGTACTTC. It codes for CASSYRGETQYF.

The chain combines TRBV20-1 with TRBJ1-1; D not certain. From germline, CDR1 is DFQATT and CDR2 SNEGSKA (reference sequence). The CDR3 is 14 amino acids. The germline V and J ends were trimmed by 3 bases and 0 bases, with 11 bases remaining between them. The CDR3 DNA reads as TGCAGTGCTAGTTCGACACAGATGAACACTGAAGCTTTCTTT. Translating it yields CSASSTQMNTEAFF.